This entry lists 19 T cell receptor beta chains sequenced from one sample in a study of post-analysis software for immune sequencing data. Whole-study results and caveats: Patients had higher frequencies than controls of roughly 5 TRBV segments, including TRBV5-6, TRBV5-1 and TRBV20-1.

These TCRs are of unknown antigen specificity. cDNA libraries for TCR beta contained unique molecular identifiers. One entry per CDR3 protein, called by TCRdb with MiXCR from the PCR reads. The table lists approximately 630,000 distinct CDR3 sequences, over 45% of them singletons, with around 10% in the top ten. Sequencing input: blood. All receptors come from a girl under 10 years old with multiple sclerosis.

This clonotype was seen only a few times. This sequence joins TRBV20-1 and TRBJ2-1; 9 bases line up with TRBD2. Germline V gene lookup returns CDR1 DFQATT and CDR2 SNEGSKA (reference sequence). CDR3 length: 14 residues. The V gene end was trimmed by 5 bases and the J gene end by 8 bases; junction bases not matched to a gene: 10. Written as DNA, the CDR3 is TGCAGTGCTTTGACTAGCGGAAGGGTGGATGAGCAGTTCTTC. This translates into CSALTSGRVDEQFF.

The rearrangement joins TRBV20-1 to TRBJ1-2; possibly TRBD1 for D (5 bases). Germline V gives CDR1 DFQATT, CDR2 SNEGSKA (reference sequence). Trimming cost V 0 bases and J 8 bases, with 19 bases left between them. The CDR3 is made up of 15 amino acids. The CDR3 nucleotides read TGCAGTGCTAGAGATTCGGTGGGGGACCTAGGGGGCTACACCTTC. Protein sequence: CSARDSVGDLGGYTF.

The chain carries TRBV12-3 or TRBV12-4 and TRBJ1-2; 7 nucleotides line up with TRBD1. This CDR3 contains 13 residues. V lost 6 bases and J lost 6; bases outside the gene matches: 7. CDR3 nucleotides: TGTGCCAGCAGCGCGACAGGGACCCATGGCTACACCTTC. Translating it yields CASSATGTHGYTF.

This CDR3 is CASSQEGSHSNQPQHF. CDR3 DNA sequence: TGTGCCAGCAGCCAAGAGGGCAGTCATAGCAATCAGCCCCAGCATTTT. The chain employs TRBV3-1 and TRBJ1-5; D unclear. CDR1 and CDR2 (germline): LGHDT, YNNKEL (reference sequence). The CDR3 sequence is 16 residues long. V lost 0 bases and J lost 0, with 9 bases in between.

The V call is TRBV30, the J call TRBJ2-7; TRBD2 agrees at 10 bases. The DNA end is a closer match to TRBJ2-5, so the J assignment may be wrong. Germline V lookup: CDR1 GTSNPN, CDR2 SVGIG (reference sequence). This CDR3 spans 15 amino acids. The CDR3 region is CAWIPPSGRRETQYF. In DNA form, the CDR3 reads TGTGCCTGGATTCCGCCTAGCGGGAGACGAGAGACCCAGTACTTC.

The rearrangement uses TRBV12-3 or TRBV12-4 and TRBJ2-4; no firm D call. The germline V and J ends were trimmed by 9 bases and 7 bases, with 16 bases remaining between them. The CDR3 extends over 13 amino acids. CDR3 sequence reads: CASAVETSNIQYF. The DNA of the CDR3 is TGTGCCAGTGCGGTAGAAACTTCCAACATTCAGTACTTC.

In nucleotides, the CDR3 is TGTGCCAGCAGTCGACAGGGGAATATGGGAAAACTGTTTTTT. The encoded protein is CASSRQGNMGKLFF. This chain links TRBV28 with TRBJ1-4; TRBD1 matches 8 bases. The V segment lost 5 bases and the J segment 10 bases; nucleotides outside the gene matches: 9. CDR1 is MDHEN and CDR2 is SYDVKM in the germline V gene. This CDR3 comprises 14 residues.

This clonotype is a singleton in its sample. J is TRBJ2-3 and V is TRBV20-1; 13 positions agree with TRBD2. Germline assignment: CDR1 DFQATT and CDR2 SNEGSKA (reference sequence). The V segment lost 0 bases and the J segment 8 bases; nucleotides outside the gene matches: 8. This CDR3 has 16 residues. The CDR3 region has the DNA TGCAGTGCTAGAGATCCGGGACTAGCGGGGTTGGGTACGCAGTATTTT. Translated, it gives CSARDPGLAGLGTQYF.

V usage is TRBV20-1 and J usage is TRBJ2-1; TRBD1 aligns across 11 bases. With 3 bases clipped from V and 6 bases from J, the junction kept 10 bases outside the gene matches. This CDR3 contains 16 residues. The germline V gene has CDR1 DFQATT and CDR2 SNEGSKA (reference sequence). CDR3 residues: CSARGYGTGGFNEQFF. The CDR3 region has the DNA TGCAGTGCTAGGGGGTATGGGACAGGGGGATTCAATGAGCAGTTCTTC.

As to this clonotype: Because the CDR3's place on the DNA is in doubt, the DNA is left out and the CDR3 is given as listed by TCRdb. The V and J genes are TRBV4-3 and TRBJ2-3; the D call of TRBD1 is as the table states it, not checked on the DNA. The CDR3 sequence runs 16 residues, both termini included. Per germline, CDR1 LGHNA and CDR2 YSLEER. The chain's CDR3 is CASSQEFGQGSPGEYF.

This clonotype came up once. CDR3 in DNA: TGTGCCAGCAGCTTAGATGGGTTGGAGACCCAGTACTTC. Translation: CASSLDGLETQYF. The chain links TRBV7-9 to TRBJ2-5; D is unclear. CDR1 and CDR2 (germline): SEHNR, FQNEAQ (reference sequence). Trimming cost V 1 base and J 5 bases, with 8 bases left between them. The CDR3 is made up of 13 amino acids.

This chain uses TRBV10-3 with TRBJ2-7, with D maybe TRBD2 (6 bases). The CDR3 covers 12 residues. V was trimmed by 8 bases and J by 5 bases, leaving 13 bases between them. CDR1 ENHRY and CDR2 SYGVKD come from the germline V gene. DNA of the CDR3: TGTGCCATCCGGGGACTCGGGAACGAGCAGTACTTC. Translating it yields CAIRGLGNEQYF.

In the case of this clonotype: An end of the junction differs from the germline gene, which may be a read error. The rearrangement uses TRBV7-9 and TRBJ1-2; unclear D gene. The V gene's germline CDR1 is SEHNR and CDR2 FQNEAQ (reference sequence). This CDR3 is 13 amino acids long. The CDR3 is CSSSFQPDVTDTF. CDR3 coding DNA: TGTTCCAGCAGCTTTCAGCCGGATGTTACGGACACCTTC.

The genes are TRBV10-3 and TRBJ1-2; D is unclear. V was clipped by 10 bases and J by 8 bases, with 20 bases between them. The CDR3 is 13 amino acids. In germline, CDR1 is ENHRY, CDR2 SYGVKD. CDR3 bases: TGTGCCACCTGGACCGCCCGGCTGGGGGGCTACACCTTC. It codes for CATWTARLGGYTF.

This rearrangement joins TRBV11-2 to TRBJ2-7, with D unclear. V lost 5 bases and J 6 bases, leaving 14 bases between the germline ends. CDR3 length: 13 residues. CDR1 and CDR2 from the germline V gene are SGHAT and FQNNGV. This CDR3 reads CASSQNLMGEQYF. The CDR3 bases are TGTGCCAGCAGCCAAAACCTAATGGGCGAGCAGTACTTC. The entire variable domain, with the rest obtained from reference TRBV11-2 and TRBJ2-7, is as follows: EAGVAQSPRYKIIEKRQSVAFWCNPISGHATLYWYQQILGQGPKLLIQFQNNGVVDDSQLPKDRFSAERLKGVDSTLKIQPAKLEDSAVYLCASSQNLMGEQYFGPGTRLTVT.

This clonotype showed up just a few times. This chain connects TRBV4-1 to TRBJ2-7; 8 bases are shared with TRBD2. In germline, CDR1 is MGHRA, CDR2 YSYEKL. With 2 bases clipped from V and 2 bases from J, the junction kept 2 bases outside the gene matches. The CDR3 has 14 residues. The CDR3 is CASSQREGTYEQYF. The CDR3 nucleotides read TGCGCCAGCAGCCAACGGGAGGGAACCTACGAGCAGTACTTC.

The V gene is TRBV13, the J gene TRBJ1-4; TRBD1 matches at 7 bases. V was pared by 5 bases and J by 3 bases, with 6 bases of the junction left unmatched. Per the germline V gene, CDR1 is PRHDT and CDR2 is FYEKMQ (reference sequence). The CDR3 contains 15 residues. The CDR3 bases are TGTGCCAGCAGCACCAGGACAGGAGCTAATGAAAAACTGTTTTTT. This translates into CASSTRTGANEKLFF.

The rearrangement links TRBV5-1 to TRBJ2-6, with unresolved D. Trimming removed 2 bases from V and 0 bases from J, with 6 bases in between. The CDR3 is 15 residues long. Germline assignment: CDR1 SGHRS and CDR2 YFSETQ. CDR3 DNA sequence: TGCGCCAGCAGCTTTGCGGTCTCTGGGGCCAACGTCCTGACTTTC. It translates to CASSFAVSGANVLTF.

V usage is TRBV5-1 and J usage is TRBJ2-3, with D perhaps TRBD2 (5 bases). This CDR3 is built from 15 residues. Trimming removed 0 bases from V and 3 bases from J, with 11 bases in between. Germline loops: CDR1 SGHRS, CDR2 YFSETQ. CDR3 protein: CASSLAGLDTDTQYF. DNA of the CDR3: TGCGCCAGCAGCTTGGCGGGGTTGGATACAGATACGCAGTATTTT.